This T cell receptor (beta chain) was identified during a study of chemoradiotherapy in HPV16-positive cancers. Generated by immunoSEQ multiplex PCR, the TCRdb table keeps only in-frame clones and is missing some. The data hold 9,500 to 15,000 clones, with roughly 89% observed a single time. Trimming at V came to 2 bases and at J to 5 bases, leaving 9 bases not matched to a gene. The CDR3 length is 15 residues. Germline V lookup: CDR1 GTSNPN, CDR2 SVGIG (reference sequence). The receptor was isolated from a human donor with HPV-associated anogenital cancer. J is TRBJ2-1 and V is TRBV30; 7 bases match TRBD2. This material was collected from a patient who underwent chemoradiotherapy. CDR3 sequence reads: CAWSSWGGVDNEQFF. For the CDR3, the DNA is TGTGCCTGGAGTTCATGGGGAGGGGTCGACAATGAGCAGTTCTTC.